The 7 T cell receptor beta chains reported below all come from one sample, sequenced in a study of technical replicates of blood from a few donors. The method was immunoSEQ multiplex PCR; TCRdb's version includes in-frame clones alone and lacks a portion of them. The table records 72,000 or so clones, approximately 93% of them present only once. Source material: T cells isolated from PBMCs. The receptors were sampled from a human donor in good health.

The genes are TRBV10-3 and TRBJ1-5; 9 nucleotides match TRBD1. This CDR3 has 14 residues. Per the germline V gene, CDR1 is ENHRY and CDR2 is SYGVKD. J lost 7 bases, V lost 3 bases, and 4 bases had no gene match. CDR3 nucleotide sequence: TGTGCCATCAGTGATGGGACAGGGAGGCAGCCCCAGCATTTT. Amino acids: CAISDGTGRQPQHF.

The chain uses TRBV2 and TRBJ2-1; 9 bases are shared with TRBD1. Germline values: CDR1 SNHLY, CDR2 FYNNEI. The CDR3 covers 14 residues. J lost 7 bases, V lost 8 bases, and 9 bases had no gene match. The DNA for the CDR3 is TGTGCCAGCGTGTGGACAGGGGATAGGAATGAGCAGTTCTTC. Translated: CASVWTGDRNEQFF.

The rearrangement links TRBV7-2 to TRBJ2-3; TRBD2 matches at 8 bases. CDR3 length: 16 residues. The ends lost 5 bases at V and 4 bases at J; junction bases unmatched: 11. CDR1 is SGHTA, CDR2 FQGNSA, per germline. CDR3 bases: TGTGCCAGCAGCCTCTTGTATCTGCGGGAGGCAGATACGCAGTATTTT. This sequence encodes CASSLLYLREADTQYF. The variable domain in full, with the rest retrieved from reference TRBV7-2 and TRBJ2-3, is GAGVSQSPSNKVTEKGKDVELRCDPISGHTALYWYRQSLGQGLEFLIYFQGNSAPDKSGLPSDRFSAERTGGSVSTLTIQRTQQEDSAVYLCASSLLYLREADTQYFGPGTRLTVL.

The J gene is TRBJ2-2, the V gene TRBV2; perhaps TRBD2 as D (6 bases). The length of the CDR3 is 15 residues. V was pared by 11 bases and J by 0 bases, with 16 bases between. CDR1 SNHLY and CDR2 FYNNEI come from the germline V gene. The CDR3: CAWRVRAANTGELFF. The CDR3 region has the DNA TGTGCCTGGAGGGTCCGGGCAGCGAACACCGGGGAGCTGTTTTTT.

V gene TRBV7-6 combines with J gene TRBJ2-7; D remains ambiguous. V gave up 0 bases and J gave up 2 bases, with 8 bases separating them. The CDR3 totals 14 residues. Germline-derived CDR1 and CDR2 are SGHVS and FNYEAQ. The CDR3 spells CASSLAPGTYEQYF. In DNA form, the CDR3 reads TGTGCCAGCAGCTTAGCCCCGGGTACCTACGAGCAGTACTTC.

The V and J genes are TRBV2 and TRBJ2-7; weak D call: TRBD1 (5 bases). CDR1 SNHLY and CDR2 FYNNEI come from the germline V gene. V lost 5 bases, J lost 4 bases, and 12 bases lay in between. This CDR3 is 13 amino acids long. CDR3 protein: CASSREGQYEQYF. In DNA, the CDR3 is TGTGCCAGCAGTCGTGAAGGACAATACGAGCAGTACTTC.

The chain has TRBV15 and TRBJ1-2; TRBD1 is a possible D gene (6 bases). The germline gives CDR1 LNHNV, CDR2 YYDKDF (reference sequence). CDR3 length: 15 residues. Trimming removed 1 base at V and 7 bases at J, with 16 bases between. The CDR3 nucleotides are TGTGCCACCAGCAGAGTCGGGGGGGCACATGGTGGCTACACCTTC. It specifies CATSRVGGAHGGYTF.